The 3 T cell receptor beta chains in this list originate from one sample, sequenced in a study of T-cell reconstitution after alpha-beta-depleted transplantation in children. Unique molecular identifiers were used in preparing the TCRbeta library. TCRdb reprocessed the PCR reads via MiXCR and lists one record per CDR3 protein. Here the sample spans hundreds of thousands of distinct CDR3 sequences, about 12% being singletons. Sequences were derived from PBMCs, sampled before TCRalphabeta/CD19-depleted stem cell transplant. The receptor source for this set is a girl aged 2-10 years with congenital amegakaryocytic thrombocytopenia, due to receive a stem cell transplant.

The CDR3 region has the DNA TGTGCCAGCAGCGCGGGGCGGACTAGCGGGCAGTATTTT. It yields the protein CASSAGRTSGQYF. The V and J genes are TRBV7-2 and TRBJ2-3; 10 bases agree with TRBD2. Germline loops: CDR1 SGHTA, CDR2 FQGNSA. This CDR3 region has 13 residues. J lost 11 bases, V lost 5 bases, and 7 bases had no gene match.

This clonotype was recorded many times. The CDR3 here is CASSHSSTDTQYF. As DNA, the CDR3 is TGTGCCAGCAGCCATAGCAGCACAGATACGCAGTATTTT. V gene TRBV7-2 combines with J gene TRBJ2-3; D unclear. This CDR3 comprises 13 residues. Germline V gene data show CDR1 as SGHTA and CDR2 as FQGNSA. V lost 5 bases and J 0 bases, leaving 6 bases between the germline ends.

A few counts support this clonotype. V and J are TRBV28 and TRBJ2-7; D may be TRBD2 (6 bases). This CDR3 region has 14 residues. From germline, CDR1 is MDHEN and CDR2 SYDVKM. V shed 11 bases and J shed 1 base, with 18 bases lying between them. This CDR3 reads CAVGGGKTSYEQYF. DNA for the CDR3: TGTGCCGTAGGTGGCGGGAAGACGTCCTACGAGCAGTACTTC. The full variable domain, completed using reference TRBV28 and TRBJ2-7, is DVKVTQSSRYLVKRTGEKVFLECVQDMDHENMFWYRQDPGLGLRLIYFSYDVKMKEKGDIPEGYSVSREKKERFSLILESASTNQTSMYLCAVGGGKTSYEQYFGPGTRLTVT.